The rows below give T cell receptor beta chains drawn from one sample of a study of glioma-infiltrating T cells. TCRdb ran MiXCR on the multiplex PCR reads and lists one entry per CDR3 protein. The sample contains under 200,000 distinct CDR3 sequences, roughly 45% of which appear only once. Material for sequencing was glioma tissue, nonneoplastic brain tissue, or PBMCs (not recorded which). The receptors stem from a human donor with low-grade glioma or glioblastoma, undergoing nonglioma brain surgery, or in good health (not recorded which). Both conserved end residues are part of each CDR3. A D gene is named only where the DNA matches it firmly. Not every row has a clone size; where given, it reads once, few, many or a size class.

NA	many	TRBV6-6	TRBJ2-1	CASSYQGGSYNEQFF	TGTGCCAGCAGTTACCAGGGAGGCTCCTACAATGAGCAGTTCTTC
NA	NA	TRBV14	TRBJ1-2	CASSVGQLNNYGYTF	TGTGCCAGCAGCGTAGGACAGCTCAACAACTATGGCTACACCTTC
NA	few	TRBV19	TRBJ1-1	CASSSGYLNEAFF	TGTGCCAGTAGTTCAGGGTACCTCAATGAAGCTTTCTTT
NA	NA	TRBV6-4	TRBJ2-3	CASSDSCTPTDTQYF	TGTGCCAGCAGTGACTCTTGTACCCCCACAGATACGCAGTATTTT
NA	NA	TRBV5-4	TRBJ1-1	CASNRVREGNTEALF	TGTGCCAGCAACCGTGTCCGAGAAGGAAACACTGAAGCTCTCTTT
NA	many	TRBV15	TRBJ2-1	CATSRDLTLWNEQFF	TGTGCCACCAGCAGAGATCTGACCCTTTGGAATGAGCAGTTCTTC
TRBD2	many	TRBV6-1	TRBJ2-1	CASSKLAGGDNEQFF	TGTGCCAGCAGTAAGCTAGCGGGAGGGGACAATGAGCAGTTCTTC
TRBD2	many	TRBV3-1	TRBJ2-3	CASSQLAGGTDTQYF	TGTGCCAGCAGCCAACTAGCGGGAGGCACAGATACGCAGTATTTT
TRBD2	NA	TRBV29-1	TRBJ2-3	CSVDSSGDTQYF	TGCAGCGTTGATTCTAGCGGCGATACGCAGTATTTT
NA	NA	TRBV20-1	TRBJ2-1	CSSSNLLYTTNNEQFF	TGCAGTTCGTCAAACCTCCTGTACACTACTAACAATGAGCAGTTCTTC
TRBD1	few	TRBV19	TRBJ2-7	CASSTTGTGRHEQYF	TGTGCCAGTAGTACAACCGGGACAGGAAGGCACGAGCAGTACTTC
NA	many	TRBV6-9	TRBJ2-1	CASSYFFWVNEQFF	TGTGCCAGCAGTTATTTTTTTTGGGTCAATGAGCAGTTCTTC
TRBD1	NA	TRBV29-1	TRBJ2-3	CSVKRTGAITDTKYF	TGCAGCGTTAAGAGAACAGGGGCAATCACAGATACGAAGTATTTT
NA	many	TRBV18	TRBJ2-7	CASSPPKGIGSEQYF	TGTGCCAGCTCACCACCTAAAGGGATCGGGTCCGAGCAGTACTTC
NA	many	TRBV6-1	TRBJ2-7	CASSDRDYEQYF	TGTGCCAGCAGTGACAGGGATTACGAGCAGTACTTC
NA	few	TRBV12-5	TRBJ2-3	CASGLRGTENTKYF	TGTGCTAGTGGTTTGAGAGGAACCGAAAATACGAAGTATTTT
TRBD1	many	TRBV28	TRBJ1-2	CASSLGQANYGYTF	TGTGCCAGCAGTTTAGGACAGGCTAACTATGGCTACACCTTC
NA	NA	TRBV6-5	TRBJ1-1	CASSPIGENTEAFF	TGCGCCAGCAGTCCAATCGGAGAGAACACTGAAGCTTTCTTT
TRBD1	many	TRBV6-1	TRBJ2-5	CASRGTGEETQYF	TGTGCCAGCAGAGGGACAGGGGAAGAGACCCAGTACTTC
TRBD1	NA	TRBV6-1	TRBJ2-5	CASMRTGETQYF	TGTGCCAGCATGCGGACAGGGGAGACCCAGTACTTC
NA	many	TRBV2	TRBJ1-4	CASSPLEKLFF	TGTGCCAGCAGCCCACTCGAAAAACTGTTTTTT
TRBD2	many	TRBV6-6	TRBJ2-1	CASSYRTSGRDNEQFF	TGTGCCAGCAGTTACCGGACTAGCGGGAGAGACAATGAGCAGTTCTTC
NA	few	TRBV12-5	TRBJ2-7	CASGGVAPYEQYF	TGTGCTAGTGGTGGCGTTGCCCCCTACGAGCAGTACTTC
NA	NA	TRBV3-1	TRBJ2-7	CASSQLPGPYEQYF	TGTGCCAGCAGCCAGTTACCGGGGCCCTACGAGCAGTACTTC
NA	many	TRBV28	TRBJ2-1	CASRDDSGSSYNEQFF	TGTGCCAGCAGGGATGATAGCGGAAGCTCCTACAATGAGCAGTTCTTC
NA	NA	TRBV7-2	TRBJ2-7	CASSYSTGEGEQYF	TGTGCCAGCAGCTACTCGACAGGCGAGGGCGAGCAGTACTTC
NA	many	TRBV28	TRBJ1-5	CASSLSGVNQPQHF	TGTGCCAGCAGTTTATCAGGGGTCAATCAGCCCCAGCATTTT
NA	many	TRBV3-1	TRBJ1-1	CASSQQGGAFF	TGTGCCAGCAGCCAGCAGGGTGGAGCTTTCTTT
NA	many	TRBV2	TRBJ1-4	CASSEEKLFF	TGTGCCAGCAGTGAGGAAAAACTGTTTTTT
TRBD2	NA	TRBV7-2	TRBJ2-3	CASSLPYTSGRQADTQYF	TGTGCCAGCAGCTTACCCTATACTAGCGGGAGGCAGGCAGATACGCAGTATTTT